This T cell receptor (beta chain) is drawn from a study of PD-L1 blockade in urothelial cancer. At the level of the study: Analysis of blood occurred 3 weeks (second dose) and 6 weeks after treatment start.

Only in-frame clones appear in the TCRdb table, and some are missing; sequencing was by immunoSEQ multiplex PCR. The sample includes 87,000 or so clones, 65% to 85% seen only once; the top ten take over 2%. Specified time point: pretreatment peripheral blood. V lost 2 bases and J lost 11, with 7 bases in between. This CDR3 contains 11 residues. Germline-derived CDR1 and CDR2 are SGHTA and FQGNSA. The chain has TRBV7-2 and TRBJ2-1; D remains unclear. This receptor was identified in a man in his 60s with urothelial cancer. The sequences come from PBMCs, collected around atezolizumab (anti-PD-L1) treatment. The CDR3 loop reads CASSLRRKQFF. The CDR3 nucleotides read TGTGCCAGCAGCTTACGCAGGAAGCAGTTCTTC.